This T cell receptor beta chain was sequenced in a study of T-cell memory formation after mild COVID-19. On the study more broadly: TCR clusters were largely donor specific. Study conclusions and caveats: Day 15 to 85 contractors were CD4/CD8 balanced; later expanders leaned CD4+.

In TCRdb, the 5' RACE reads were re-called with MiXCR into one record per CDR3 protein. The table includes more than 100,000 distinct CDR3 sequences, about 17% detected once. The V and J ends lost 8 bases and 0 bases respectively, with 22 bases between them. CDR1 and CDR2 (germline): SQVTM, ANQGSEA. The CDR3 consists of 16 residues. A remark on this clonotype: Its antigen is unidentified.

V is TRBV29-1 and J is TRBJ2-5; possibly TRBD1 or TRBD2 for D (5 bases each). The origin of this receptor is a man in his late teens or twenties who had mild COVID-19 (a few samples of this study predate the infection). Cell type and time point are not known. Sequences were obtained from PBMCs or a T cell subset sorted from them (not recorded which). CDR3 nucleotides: TGCAGCATCTTGAGGGGTCAGTATGGGTACCAAGAGACCCAGTACTTC. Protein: CSILRGQYGYQETQYF.